These 20 T cell receptor beta chains were all obtained from the same sample, sequenced in a study of neurological immune-mediated disorders. TCRdb re-derived calls from the 5' RACE reads in MiXCR, one entry per CDR3 protein. The profile shows about 74,000 distinct CDR3 sequences, 4% to 6% of them singletons. Sequenced: PBMCs. These receptors all stem from a man aged 18 to 35 with multiple sclerosis.

This clonotype has ten or more counts. The J gene is TRBJ2-7, the V gene TRBV12-3 or TRBV12-4; D not certain. The CDR3 is made up of 12 amino acids. The V end was cut by 0 bases, the J end by 4 bases, with 4 bases between. The CDR3 DNA follows: TGTGCCAGCAGTTTAGCCGTATACGAGCAGTACTTC. This encodes CASSLAVYEQYF.

This clonotype was seen repeatedly, ten times or more. The gene calls are TRBV7-2 and TRBJ2-1; 11 bases agree with TRBD2. V lost 0 bases to trimming and J lost 8 bases; unmatched junction nucleotides: 12. From germline, CDR1 is SGHTA and CDR2 FQGNSA. CDR3 size: 18 residues. The CDR3 sequence is CASSLAGAGTSGPDEQFF. The CDR3 DNA follows: TGTGCCAGCAGCTTAGCCGGGGCCGGGACTAGCGGACCGGATGAGCAGTTCTTC.

The V gene is TRBV6-6, the J gene TRBJ2-1; D call uncertain. V shed 5 bases and J shed 8 bases, with 10 bases lying between them. The CDR3 is made up of 12 amino acids. The germline V gene has CDR1 MNHNY and CDR2 SVGAGI (reference sequence). For the CDR3, the DNA is TGTGCCAGCAGTACCCCAAGGGATGAGCAGTTCTTC. It specifies CASSTPRDEQFF.

This clonotype has at least ten counts. CDR3 amino acids: CASSLGLNTGELFF. As DNA, the CDR3 is TGTGCCAGCAGCTTAGGGCTGAACACCGGGGAGCTGTTTTTT. The V gene is TRBV7-6, the J gene TRBJ2-2; unclear D gene. There are 14 residues in the CDR3. The V end was cut by 1 base, the J end by 1 base, with 4 bases between. The germline V gene has CDR1 SGHVS and CDR2 FNYEAQ.

This clonotype showed up many times. CDR3 in DNA: TGTGCCAGCAGCTGGGTACAGGGATACGAGCAGTACTTC. Translating gives CASSWVQGYEQYF. The J gene is TRBJ2-7, the V gene TRBV5-5; D may be TRBD1 (6 bases). V lost 3 bases to trimming and J lost 4 bases, with 11 bases between them. This CDR3 comprises 13 residues. Germline V gives CDR1 SGHKS, CDR2 YYEKEE (reference sequence).

Ten or more counts support this clonotype. The chain uses TRBV2 and TRBJ2-7; 7 bases line up with TRBD2. Unmatched junction bases numbered 6, after V lost 8 bases and J lost 2 bases. CDR1 and CDR2 (germline): SNHLY, FYNNEI. The length of the CDR3 is 13 residues. The DNA for the CDR3 is TGTGCCAGCTCCAAAGGGAGGGCCTACGAGCAGTACTTC. It codes for CASSKGRAYEQYF.

This clonotype was recorded many times. This chain joins TRBV20-1 and TRBJ2-1; 13 positions match TRBD2. The CDR3 contains 15 residues. Per the germline V gene, CDR1 is DFQATT and CDR2 is SNEGSKA (reference sequence). Germline trimming cut 3 bases from V and 4 bases from J; bases unmatched to any gene: 3. CDR3 loop: CSASRTSGGYNEQFF. The DNA for the CDR3 is TGCAGTGCTAGCCGGACTAGCGGGGGTTACAATGAGCAGTTCTTC.

This clonotype was detected many times. The J gene is TRBJ2-7, the V gene TRBV19; D perhaps matches TRBD1 (5 bases). Germline V gene sequence: CDR1 LNHDA, CDR2 SQIVND (reference sequence). The CDR3 covers 14 residues. V lost 1 base to trimming and J lost 3 bases, with 10 bases between them. The CDR3 here is CASSIGQRVYEQYF. The CDR3 DNA reads TGTGCCAGTAGTATAGGACAGAGAGTCTACGAGCAGTACTTC.

This clonotype was seen many times. This chain links TRBV12-3 or TRBV12-4 with TRBJ1-2, with D perhaps matching TRBD1 (6 bases). CDR3 length: 13 residues. V was clipped by 5 bases and J by 8 bases, with 15 bases between them. The CDR3 reads CASSTNRAAGYTF. CDR3 in DNA: TGTGCCAGCAGTACTAACAGGGCGGCAGGCTACACCTTC.

Ten or more counts support this clonotype. The rearrangement uses TRBV6-2 or TRBV6-3 and TRBJ1-1; D is ambiguous. The CDR3 length is 13 residues. Trimming stripped 7 bases from V and 1 base from J, with 10 bases between. Germline CDR1 and CDR2: MNHEY and SVGEGT. Here the CDR3 reads CASTPMGNTEAFF. The CDR3 nucleotides are TGTGCCAGCACCCCAATGGGGAACACTGAAGCTTTCTTT.

There are many counts of this clonotype. With a much larger clone just one base away, this may be a read error. This chain links TRBV20-1 with TRBJ1-1; D gene unclear. Germline lookup yields CDR1 DFQATT and CDR2 SNEGSKA (reference sequence). This CDR3 has 14 amino acids. Trimming removed 5 bases at V and 1 base at J, with 14 bases between. CDR3 sequence: CSADPSERNTEAFF. The CDR3 nucleotides read TGCAGTGCTGACCCGTCGGAAAGGAACACTGAAGCTTTCTTT.

This clonotype has a count of ten or more. The genes are TRBV18 and TRBJ1-6; TRBD1 agrees at 8 bases. The V and J ends lost 6 bases and 5 bases, in that order; junction bases with no gene match: 6. From germline, CDR1 is KGHSH and CDR2 LQKENI. This CDR3 has 15 residues. CDR3 region: CASSQDRGNNSPLHF. The CDR3 DNA sequence: TGTGCCAGCTCCCAAGACAGGGGTAATAATTCACCCCTCCACTTT. Combining the CDR3 with reference TRBV18 and TRBJ1-6 gives the whole variable domain NAGVMQNPRHLVRRRGQEARLRCSPMKGHSHVYWYRQLPEEGLKFMVYLQKENIIDESGMPKERFSAEFPKEGPSILRIQQVVRGDSAAYFCASSQDRGNNSPLHFGNGTRLTVT.

The table lists this clonotype with many counts. The chain recombines TRBV11-1 with TRBJ2-1; TRBD2 might be the D (5 bases). This CDR3 is built from 14 residues. Germline V gives CDR1 SGHAT, CDR2 FQDESV (reference sequence). Trimming shortened V by 1 base and J by 11 bases, and 15 bases separated the two germline ends. CDR3: CASSLETTTKKQFF. CDR3 in DNA: TGTGCCAGCAGCTTAGAGACTACAACCAAAAAGCAGTTCTTC.

This clonotype has ten or more counts. The J gene is TRBJ1-1, the V gene TRBV12-3 or TRBV12-4; D gene ambiguous. V lost 6 bases to trimming and J lost 4 bases, with 9 bases between them. The CDR3 runs to 12 residues. The CDR3 reads CASRPSGTEAFF. For the CDR3, the DNA is TGTGCCAGCAGGCCCAGTGGCACTGAAGCTTTCTTT.

This clonotype was seen ten or more times. The chain has TRBV20-1 and TRBJ2-7, with D tentatively TRBD1 or TRBD2 (5 bases each). V was cut by 3 bases and J by 5 bases, with 17 bases left in between. In germline, CDR1 is DFQATT, CDR2 SNEGSKA (reference sequence). The CDR3 has 14 residues. The CDR3 nucleotides read TGCAGTGCTAGCAACCCCGGGGACCAGGACGAGCAGTACTTC. Amino acids: CSASNPGDQDEQYF.

This clonotype has at least ten counts. V and J are TRBV20-1 and TRBJ1-1; D possibly corresponds to TRBD1 (5 bases). Trimming cost V 5 bases and J 5 bases, with 21 bases left between them. The CDR3 covers 15 residues. In germline, CDR1 is DFQATT, CDR2 SNEGSKA (reference sequence). In nucleotides, the CDR3 is TGCAGTGCTGGCGAGGGATCAGGGTTCGGTACTGAAGCTTTCTTT. This codes for CSAGEGSGFGTEAFF.

This clonotype was seen ten or more times. The chain is built from TRBV7-9 and TRBJ2-1; the D is unclear. Germline lookup yields CDR1 SEHNR and CDR2 FQNEAQ (reference sequence). This CDR3 region has 10 residues. The V and J ends lost 5 bases and 6 bases respectively, with 2 bases between them. The CDR3 loop is CASSINEQFF. The DNA for the CDR3 is TGTGCCAGCAGCATCAATGAGCAGTTCTTC.

In this sample, this clonotype turned up many times. The genes are TRBV20-1 and TRBJ2-7, with 7 nucleotides matching TRBD2. Germline CDR1 is DFQATT and CDR2 is SNEGSKA (reference sequence). This CDR3 comprises 15 residues. J gave up 3 bases and V 5 bases, and 13 bases lay outside the gene matches. CDR3 coding DNA: TGCAGTGCTCCGCGATACCGGGACTACAACTACGAGCAGTACTTC. Its protein is CSAPRYRDYNYEQYF.

This clonotype has a count of ten or more. The chain is built from TRBV3-1 and TRBJ2-7; D gene ambiguous. The germline gives CDR1 LGHDT, CDR2 YNNKEL (reference sequence). The CDR3 spans 14 residues. The V end was cut by 1 base, the J end by 4 bases, with 11 bases between. Here the CDR3 DNA reads TGTGCCAGCAGCCAAGGGATAACATCATACGAGCAGTACTTC. This translates into CASSQGITSYEQYF.

V and J are TRBV4-1 and TRBJ1-1; perhaps TRBD1 as D (5 bases). V dropped 3 bases and J dropped 11 bases, with 13 bases sitting between them. CDR1 is MGHRA, CDR2 YSYEKL, per germline. CDR3 length equals 12 residues. CDR3 protein: CASSQTREGAFF. For the CDR3, the DNA is TGCGCCAGCAGCCAGACCAGGGAGGGTGCTTTCTTT.